This note documents a single TCR beta chain sequence. The antigen remains undetermined. This sample was included in a study of T cell responses to AZD1222 COVID-19 vaccine. Some clones are missing from TCRdb's copy, which holds only in-frame ones; the method was immunoSEQ multiplex PCR. The sample has approximately 89,000 clones, more than 70% seen once. Study-wide findings and caveats: Once two AZD1222 doses were given, Spike-specific TCR breadth and depth went up. The donors showed a predominance of white British ancestry and of females, with possible underestimation of clonal diversity.

Per germline, CDR1 MNHEY and CDR2 SMNVEV (reference sequence). There are 20 residues in the CDR3. J was trimmed by 8 bases and V by 4 bases; bases with no gene match: 20. The chain combines TRBV27 with TRBJ1-4, with TRBD1 matching 12 bases. This sequence was found in an adult in good health. Material: peripheral blood, obtained on day 0 of AZD1222 vaccination. The CDR3 sequence is CASSSLPPGQGALFGEKLFF. The CDR3 DNA reads as TGTGCCAGCAGTTCCCTGCCCCCGGGACAGGGGGCTTTGTTTGGAGAAAAACTGTTTTTT.